This T cell receptor beta chain was sequenced for a study of blood T cell repertoires in COVID-19. Across the study: Samples came from the United States, Italy and Spain, spanning acute and convalescent COVID-19. PBMCs, B-cell-depleted T cells, or T cells were the source of the cDNA or gDNA that made up the material.

The CDR3 extends over 17 amino acids. V was shortened by 2 bases and J by 3 bases, with 19 bases between the two germline ends. Germline assignment: CDR1 KGHSH and CDR2 LQKENI. In the source study's methods: How many nucleated cells were present was estimated from reference gene primer amplification. TCRdb's copy holds only in-frame clones and misses some; the assay was immunoSEQ multiplex PCR. Clonal size and the V and J genes are those of that table, whereas D and trimming came from the DNA. The sample yields about 250,000 clones, approximately 81% seen once. The gene calls are TRBV18 and TRBJ1-2, with TRBD1 as a possible D gene (6 bases). Sequences were obtained from peripheral blood. This TCR was sampled from a woman at least 80 years old with acute or convalescent COVID-19. DNA of the CDR3: TGTGCCAGCTCACCATCCCCTATTACAGGGTACGACTATGGCTACACCTTC. It translates to CASSPSPITGYDYGYTF. Looking up the rest from reference TRBV18 and TRBJ1-2 gives the full variable domain: NAGVMQNPRHLVRRRGQEARLRCSPMKGHSHVYWYRQLPEEGLKFMVYLQKENIIDESGMPKERFSAEFPKEGPSILRIQQVVRGDSAAYFCASSPSPITGYDYGYTFGSGTRLTVV.